Presented here are 17 T cell receptor beta chains from one specimen sequenced in a study of OX40 agonist ivuxolimab in advanced cancers. Produced via immunoSEQ multiplex PCR; TCRdb's table is partial and in-frame only. The sample carries some 66,000 clones, around nine tenths recorded once. Source: CD4+ or CD8+ T cells sorted from blood, taken in a trial of the OX40 agonist ivuxolimab. Every receptor here comes from an adult with an advanced solid tumor such as melanoma, head and neck, liver or kidney cancer.

The V call is TRBV6-1, the J call TRBJ2-3; no reliable D call. This CDR3 has 12 amino acids. The germline V gene encodes CDR1 MNHNS and CDR2 SASEGT. The V end was cut by 0 bases, the J end by 6 bases, with 4 bases between. The CDR3 DNA is TGTGCCAGCAGTGAAGCGGGGGATACGCAGTATTTT. Translating it yields CASSEAGDTQYF.

The CDR3 sequence is CASSFGDGSGNTIYF. The CDR3 DNA follows: TGTGCCAGCAGCTTTGGGGACGGATCTGGAAACACCATATATTTT. This chain joins TRBV5-5 and TRBJ1-3; the D gene is possibly TRBD1 (5 bases). CDR1 and CDR2 (germline): SGHKS, YYEKEE (reference sequence). The CDR3 length is 15 residues. Trimming pared 2 bases from V and 1 base from J, leaving 10 bases between. Supplemented by reference TRBV5-5 and TRBJ1-3, the full variable domain reads DAGVTQSPTHLIKTRGQQVTLRCSPISGHKSVSWYQQVLGQGPQFIFQYYEKEERGRGNFPDRFSARQFPNYSSELNVNALLLGDSALYLCASSFGDGSGNTIYFGEGSWLTVV.

Within the sample, this clone is medium-sized. The chain employs TRBV7-8 and TRBJ2-7; D perhaps matches TRBD1 (7 bases). Germline CDR1 is SGHVS and CDR2 is FQNEAQ. V dropped 4 bases and J dropped 0 bases, with 16 bases sitting between them. The CDR3 runs 16 residues. CDR3 residues: CASSSPGAGGSYEQYF. CDR3 sequence (DNA): TGTGCCAGCAGCTCCCCGGGAGCAGGGGGCTCCTACGAGCAGTACTTC. The entire variable domain, with the rest obtained from reference TRBV7-8 and TRBJ2-7, is as follows: GAGVSQSPRYKVAKRGQDVALRCDPISGHVSLFWYQQALGQGPEFLTYFQNEAQLDKSGLPSDRFFAERPEGSVSTLKIQRTQQEDSAVYLCASSSPGAGGSYEQYFGPGTRLTVT.

V gene TRBV11-2 combines with J gene TRBJ1-2, with D perhaps matching TRBD1 (5 bases). The V gene lost 5 bases and the J gene lost 8 bases, with 9 bases spanning the gap. Germline CDR1 and CDR2: SGHAT and FQNNGV. CDR3 length: 11 residues. The CDR3 region is CASSRSGGYTF. The CDR3 DNA reads as TGTGCCAGCAGCCGATCAGGGGGCTACACCTTC.

V and J are TRBV5-1 and TRBJ2-5, with D perhaps TRBD2 (6 bases). Germline V lookup: CDR1 SGHRS, CDR2 YFSETQ. This CDR3 is 15 amino acids long. Deletions cut 1 base from V and 3 bases from J, with 13 bases between. CDR3 DNA: TGCGCCAGCAGCTTGTCTGCGGGGTCAGAAGAGACCCAGTACTTC. Its translation is CASSLSAGSEETQYF.

The chain joins TRBV5-1 to TRBJ2-3; TRBD2 matches at 9 bases. In germline, CDR1 is SGHRS, CDR2 YFSETQ. This CDR3 comprises 13 residues. The trim removed 2 bases at V and 8 bases at J, leaving 3 bases unmatched. CDR3 bases: TGCGCCAGCAGCTTTGAAGCGGGAGGTACGCAGTATTTT. Amino acid sequence: CASSFEAGGTQYF. Filled out from reference TRBV5-1 and TRBJ2-3, the complete variable domain reads KAGVTQTPRYLIKTRGQQVTLSCSPISGHRSVSWYQQTPGQGLQFLFEYFSETQRNKGNFPGRFSGRQFSNSRSEMNVSTLELGDSALYLCASSFEAGGTQYFGPGTRLTVL.

This clone occurred once. The rearrangement uses TRBV19 and TRBJ1-4; D uncertain. Germline CDR1 is LNHDA and CDR2 is SQIVND (reference sequence). The CDR3 consists of 10 residues. V lost 7 bases and J 10 bases, leaving 7 bases between the germline ends. DNA for the CDR3: TGTGCCAGTATCCGCCCAAAACTGTTTTTT. Amino acid sequence: CASIRPKLFF.

The chain recombines TRBV7-2 with TRBJ2-1; D is unresolved. V lost 4 bases to trimming and J lost 7 bases, with 11 bases between them. Germline values: CDR1 SGHTA, CDR2 FQGNSA. CDR3 length: 13 amino acids. In nucleotides, the CDR3 is TGTGCCAGCAGCTCCAATAGTGAGAATGAGCAGTTCTTC. It codes for CASSSNSENEQFF. Variable domain in full (rest from reference TRBV7-2 and TRBJ2-1): GAGVSQSPSNKVTEKGKDVELRCDPISGHTALYWYRQSLGQGLEFLIYFQGNSAPDKSGLPSDRFSAERTGGSVSTLTIQRTQQEDSAVYLCASSSNSENEQFFGPGTRLTVL.

The chain uses TRBV18 and TRBJ1-2; D uncertain. V was cut by 5 bases and J by 3 bases, with 13 bases left in between. CDR3 length: 14 residues. Looked up from germline, CDR1 is KGHSH and CDR2 is LQKENI. CDR3 sequence: CASSTAGSDYGYTF. DNA for the CDR3: TGTGCCAGCTCAACGGCGGGTTCAGACTATGGCTACACCTTC.

The chain has TRBV5-1 and TRBJ2-4; tentative D call: TRBD2 (6 bases). The V and J ends lost 5 bases and 0 bases respectively, with 18 bases between them. The germline gives CDR1 SGHRS, CDR2 YFSETQ. The CDR3 extends over 17 amino acids. The CDR3 DNA is TGCGCCAGCAGTCTGGAGGGCGGGACCCTAGCCAAAAACATTCAGTACTTC. It yields the protein CASSLEGGTLAKNIQYF.

This chain joins TRBV19 and TRBJ2-7, with a possible D match to TRBD1 (6 bases). V lost 9 bases to trimming and J lost 2 bases, with 17 bases between them. Per germline, CDR1 LNHDA and CDR2 SQIVND (reference sequence). CDR3 length: 14 amino acids. CDR3 nucleotides: TGTGCCAGCGCCTCGGGGACATTAACCTACGAGCAGTACTTC. Translating gives CASASGTLTYEQYF.

J is TRBJ1-1 and V is TRBV4-3; tentatively, D is TRBD1 (6 bases). CDR1 and CDR2 from the germline V gene are LGHNA and YSLEER. This CDR3 spans 14 amino acids. V was shortened by 2 bases and J by 7 bases, with 14 bases between the two germline ends. The CDR3, as DNA: TGCGCCAGCAGCCAAAGGGGGGGGGAGGTTGAAGCTTTCTTT. The encoded protein is CASSQRGGEVEAFF.

The J gene is TRBJ1-1, the V gene TRBV11-2, with D perhaps TRBD1 (5 bases). CDR1 and CDR2 from the germline V gene are SGHAT and FQNNGV. Trimming took off 5 bases at V and 1 base at J, with 14 bases between the two ends. The CDR3 is 15 residues long. CDR3 nucleotides: TGTGCCAGCAGCCCGCGAGGGACGGCGAACACTGAAGCTTTCTTT. This codes for CASSPRGTANTEAFF.

This clone was detected a few times. The chain employs TRBV6-5 and TRBJ1-2; 7 bases map to TRBD1. This CDR3 spans 15 amino acids. The V segment lost 5 bases and the J segment 1 base; nucleotides outside the gene matches: 7. Germline V CDR1 and CDR2: MNHEY, SVGAGI. The CDR3 loop reads CASSPTGTSNYGYTF. DNA of the CDR3: TGTGCCAGCAGTCCGACAGGGACCAGTAACTATGGCTACACCTTC.

The chain combines TRBV7-3 with TRBJ2-3; 10 nucleotides align to TRBD2. V shed 2 bases, J shed 6 bases, and the junction held 5 bases outside the gene matches. CDR3 size: 15 residues. In germline, CDR1 is SGHTA, CDR2 FQGTGA. CDR3 amino acids: CASSLASGSVDTQYF. CDR3 in DNA: TGTGCCAGCAGCTTAGCTAGCGGGAGTGTGGATACGCAGTATTTT.

The chain recombines TRBV11-1 with TRBJ2-1; no definite D call. This CDR3 has 14 amino acids. V lost 3 bases to trimming and J lost 3 bases, with 9 bases between them. Germline assignment: CDR1 SGHAT and CDR2 FQDESV (reference sequence). The CDR3 loop is CASSFPARYNEQFF. In DNA, the CDR3 is TGTGCCAGCAGCTTCCCGGCCCGCTACAATGAGCAGTTCTTC.

This chain uses TRBV2 with TRBJ1-1, with D uncertain. CDR1 is SNHLY and CDR2 is FYNNEI in the germline V gene. V lost 8 bases and J 3 bases, leaving 7 bases between the germline ends. This CDR3 contains 11 residues. CDR3 loop: CASLEDTEAFF. The CDR3 coding sequence is TGTGCCAGCTTAGAGGACACTGAAGCTTTCTTT.